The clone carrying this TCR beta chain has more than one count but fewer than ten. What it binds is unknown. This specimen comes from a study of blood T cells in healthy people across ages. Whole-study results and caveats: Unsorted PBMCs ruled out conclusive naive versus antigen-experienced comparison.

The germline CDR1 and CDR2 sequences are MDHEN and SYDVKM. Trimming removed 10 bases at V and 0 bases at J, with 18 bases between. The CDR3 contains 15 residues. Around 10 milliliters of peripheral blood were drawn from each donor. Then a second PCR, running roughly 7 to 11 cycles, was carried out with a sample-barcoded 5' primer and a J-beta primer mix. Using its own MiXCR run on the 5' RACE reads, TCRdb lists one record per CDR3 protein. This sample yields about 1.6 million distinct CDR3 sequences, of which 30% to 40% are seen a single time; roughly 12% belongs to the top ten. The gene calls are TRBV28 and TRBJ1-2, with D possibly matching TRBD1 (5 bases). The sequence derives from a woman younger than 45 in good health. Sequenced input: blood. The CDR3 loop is CATLIGGAANYGYTF. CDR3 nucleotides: TGTGCCACCCTGATAGGAGGGGCAGCTAACTATGGCTACACCTTC.